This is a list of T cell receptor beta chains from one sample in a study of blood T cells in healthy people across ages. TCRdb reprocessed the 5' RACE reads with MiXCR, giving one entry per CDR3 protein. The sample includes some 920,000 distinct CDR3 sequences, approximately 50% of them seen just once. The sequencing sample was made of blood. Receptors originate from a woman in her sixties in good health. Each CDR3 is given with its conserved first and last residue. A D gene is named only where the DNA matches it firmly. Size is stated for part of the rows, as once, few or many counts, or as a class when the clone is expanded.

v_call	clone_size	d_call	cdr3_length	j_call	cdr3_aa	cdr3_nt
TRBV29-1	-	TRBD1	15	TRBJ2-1	CSVEPGQGAYNEQFF	TGCAGCGTTGAACCGGGACAGGGCGCCTACAATGAGCAGTTCTTC
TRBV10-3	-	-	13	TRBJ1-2	CAISTTNNYGYTF	TGTGCCATCAGTACGACGAATAACTATGGCTACACCTTC
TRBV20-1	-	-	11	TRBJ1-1	CSARDYTEAFF	TGCAGTGCCAGGGATTACACTGAAGCTTTCTTT
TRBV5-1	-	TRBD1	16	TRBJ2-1	CASSFGRQGYNNEQFF	TGCGCCAGCAGCTTTGGTCGACAGGGCTACAACAATGAGCAGTTCTTC
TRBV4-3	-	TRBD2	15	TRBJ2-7	CASSQVRAGAYEQYF	TGCGCCAGCAGCCAAGTACGAGCGGGAGCCTACGAGCAGTACTTC
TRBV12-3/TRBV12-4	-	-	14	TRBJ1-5	CASSIGNSNQPQHF	TGTGCCAGCTCGATAGGGAATAGCAATCAGCCCCAGCATTTT
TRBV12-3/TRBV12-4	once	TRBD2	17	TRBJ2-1	CASSLLSGLGIYNEQFF	TGTGCCAGCAGTTTACTTAGCGGGTTGGGCATCTACAATGAGCAGTTCTTC
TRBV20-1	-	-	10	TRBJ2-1	CSARGRREFF	TGCAGTGCTAGGGGTCGAAGAGAGTTCTTC
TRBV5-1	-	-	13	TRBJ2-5	CASSDRSWETQYF	TGCGCCAGCAGCGACAGGAGCTGGGAGACCCAGTACTTC
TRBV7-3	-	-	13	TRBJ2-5	CASSSTMVETQYF	TGTGCCAGCAGCTCTACTATGGTGGAGACCCAGTACTTC
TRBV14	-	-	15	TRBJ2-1	CASSPRRISYNEQFF	TGTGCCAGCAGCCCCAGGCGAATTTCCTACAATGAGCAGTTCTTC
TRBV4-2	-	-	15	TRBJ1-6	CASSHGRRSQSPLHF	TGTGCCAGCAGCCACGGGAGGAGGAGCCAGTCACCCCTCCACTTT
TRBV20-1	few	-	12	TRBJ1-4	CSAKGGQEKLFF	TGCAGTGCTAAAGGTGGGCAGGAAAAACTGTTTTTT